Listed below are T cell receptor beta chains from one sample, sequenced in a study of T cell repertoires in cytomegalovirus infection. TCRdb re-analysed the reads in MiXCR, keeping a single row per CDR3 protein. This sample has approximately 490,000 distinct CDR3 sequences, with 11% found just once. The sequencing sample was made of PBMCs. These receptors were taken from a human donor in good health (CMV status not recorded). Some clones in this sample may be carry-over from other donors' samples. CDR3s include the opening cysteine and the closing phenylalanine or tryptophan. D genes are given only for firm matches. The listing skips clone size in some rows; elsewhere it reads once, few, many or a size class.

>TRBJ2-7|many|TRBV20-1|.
TGCAGTGCTAGTGGTCCGGGAGACCCCTACGAGCAGTACTTC
CSASGPGDPYEQYF
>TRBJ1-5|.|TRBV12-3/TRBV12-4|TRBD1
TGTGCCAGCAGTTCCGGGGACAGGGGATCAGGTCAGCCCCAGCATTTT
CASSSGDRGSGQPQHF
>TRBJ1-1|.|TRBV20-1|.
TGCAGTGCTAGAGATCGAGGGGCGTGGACTGAAGCTTTCTTT
CSARDRGAWTEAFF
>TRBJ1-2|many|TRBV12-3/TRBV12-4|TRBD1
TGTGCCAGCAGTTTAGGGACAGGGCAAGGCTACACCTTC
CASSLGTGQGYTF
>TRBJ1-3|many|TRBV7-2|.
TGTGCCAGCAGACCCGGGGGGGCTGGAAACACCATATATTTT
CASRPGGAGNTIYF
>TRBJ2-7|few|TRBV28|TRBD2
TGTGCCAGCCTCCGGGGGGATTCCTACGAGCAGTACTTC
CASLRGDSYEQYF
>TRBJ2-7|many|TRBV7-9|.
TGTGCCGGCACCGGTGGGGATACCTACGAGCAGTACTTC
CAGTGGDTYEQYF
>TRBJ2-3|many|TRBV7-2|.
TGTGCCAGCAGCACGGGACCTATTACAGATACGCAGTATTTT
CASSTGPITDTQYF
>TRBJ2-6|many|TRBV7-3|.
TGTGCCAGCAGCCGGGGGACAATCTCTGGGGCCAACGTCCTGACTTTC
CASSRGTISGANVLTF
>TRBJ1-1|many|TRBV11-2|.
TGTGCCAGCAGCTTATTGGCGGTCACTGAAGCTTTCTTT
CASSLLAVTEAFF
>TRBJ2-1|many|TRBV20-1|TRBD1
TGCAGTGCGCCACCACGCGGGACAGGTAGTGGTAAGCAGTTCTTC
CSAPPRGTGSGKQFF
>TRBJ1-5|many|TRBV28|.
TGTGCCAGCAGTTCCCAGGAGCCCGATGAGCCCCAGCATTTT
CASSSQEPDEPQHF
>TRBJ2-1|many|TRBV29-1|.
TGCAGCGCACCCCCCCCGGGCCACAATGAGCAGTTCTTC
CSAPPPGHNEQFF
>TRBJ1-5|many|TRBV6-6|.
TGTGCCAGCATCCGAGCCAGCAATCAGCCCCAGCATTTT
CASIRASNQPQHF
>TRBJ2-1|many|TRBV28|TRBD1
TGTGCCAGCAGTTCGCTGTATGCCAAGGACAGGGGGGGGGTGGGAACCTACAATGAGCAGTTCTTC
CASSSLYAKDRGGVGTYNEQFF
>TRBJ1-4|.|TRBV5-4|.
TGTGCCAGCAGCTGGGATCCGGGAGAAAAACTGTTTTTT
CASSWDPGEKLFF
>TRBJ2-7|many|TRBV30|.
TGTGCCTGGAGCGCCATCAGGGGACCGGCCTACGAGCAGTACTTC
CAWSAIRGPAYEQYF
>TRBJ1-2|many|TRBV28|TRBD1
TGTGCCAGCAGTCGACAGGGGGAGAGCTATGGCTACACCTTC
CASSRQGESYGYTF
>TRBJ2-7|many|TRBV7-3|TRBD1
TGTGCCAGCAGCTTACTAGGGACAGTCTCCTACGAGCAGTACTTC
CASSLLGTVSYEQYF
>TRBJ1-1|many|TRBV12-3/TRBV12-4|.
TGTGCCAGCAGTGCGGACAGATGGAACACTGAAGCTTTCTTT
CASSADRWNTEAFF
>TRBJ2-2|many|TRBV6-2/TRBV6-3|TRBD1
TGTGCCAGCAGAGGGACAGGGGATCACCGGGAGCTGTTTTTT
CASRGTGDHRELFF
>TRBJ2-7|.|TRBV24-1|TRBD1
TGTGCCACCAGTGTGTTCCGGGACAGGATTGAGGAGCAGTACTTC
CATSVFRDRIEEQYF
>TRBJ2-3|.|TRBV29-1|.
TGCAGCGTGGGACTTCTGACTAGTTTTGCAGATACGCAGTATTTT
CSVGLLTSFADTQYF
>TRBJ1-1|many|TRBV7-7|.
TGTGCTAGCAACCAAAAAGGGGGTAACACTGAAGCTTTCTTT
CASNQKGGNTEAFF
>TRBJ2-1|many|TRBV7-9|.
TGTGCCAGCAACCTACTCCATGAGCAGTTCTTC
CASNLLHEQFF
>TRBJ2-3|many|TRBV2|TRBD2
TGTGCCAGCGGGGGGGGGGAAGGCACAGATACGCAGTATTTT
CASGGGEGTDTQYF
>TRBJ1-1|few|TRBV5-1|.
TGCGCCAGCAGCGTGGACGGGATTTACGCTGAAGCTTTCTTT
CASSVDGIYAEAFF
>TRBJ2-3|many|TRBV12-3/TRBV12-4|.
TGTGCCAGCAGTTTACCCTTAGCATCCGATACGCAGTATTTT
CASSLPLASDTQYF